The 5 T cell receptor beta chains presented below share a single source sample, sequenced in a study of lymphopenia after photon versus proton radiotherapy. Method: immunoSEQ multiplex PCR; TCRdb's copy keeps in-frame clones and lacks some. The sample holds about 24,000 clones, 80% to 85% seen once. Sequencing was performed on peripheral blood, taken from a patient treated with proton-based radiotherapy. The receptors were gathered from a woman in her seventies with pancreatic cancer.

This chain uses TRBV4-1 with TRBJ2-1; a possible D gene is TRBD1 (6 bases). There are 17 residues in the CDR3. Germline V gives CDR1 MGHRA, CDR2 YSYEKL. Trimming took off 3 bases at V and 2 bases at J, with 17 bases between the two ends. CDR3 region: CASSHLPDSLTYNEQFF. CDR3 DNA: TGCGCCAGCAGCCACCTTCCGGACAGTCTAACCTACAATGAGCAGTTCTTC.

The chain links TRBV7-2 to TRBJ2-7; 7 bases are shared with TRBD1. The CDR3 is 14 residues long. The V segment lost 5 bases and the J segment 3 bases; nucleotides outside the gene matches: 7. The germline CDR1 and CDR2 sequences are SGHTA and FQGNSA. CDR3 DNA: TGTGCCAGCAGCGTCGGACAGGTAAACTACGAGCAGTACTTC. It specifies CASSVGQVNYEQYF.

This clone has only one observation. The genes are TRBV5-4 and TRBJ1-2; the match to TRBD1 covers 9 bases. Germline loops: CDR1 SGHNT, CDR2 YYREEE (reference sequence). V was clipped by 5 bases and J by 8 bases; unmatched bases: 25. The CDR3 loop spans 19 amino acids. The CDR3 DNA sequence: TGTGCCAGCAGGGGACTAACGGGACAGGACAGGGGATTTTACTTCGGCTACACCTTC. Its translation: CASRGLTGQDRGFYFGYTF.

The sample holds one count of this clone. The chain has TRBV5-3 and TRBJ2-1; tentatively, D is TRBD1 or TRBD2 (7 bases each). TRBV5-3 qualifies as an ORF whose function is uncertain. The CDR3 is made up of 23 amino acids. V lost 0 bases to trimming and J lost 6 bases, with 37 bases between them. CDR3 protein: CARSLEAEIRDRGVGGSGNEQFF. The DNA for the CDR3 is TGTGCCAGAAGCTTGGAGGCCGAAATCCGGGACAGAGGGGTTGGCGGGAGTGGCAATGAGCAGTTCTTC.

The CDR3 protein is CASSLGLSGTEQYF. The CDR3 nucleotides read TGTGCCAGCAGCTTAGGTCTGTCAGGGACCGAGCAGTACTTC. V gene TRBV7-9 combines with J gene TRBJ2-7, with D tentatively TRBD1 or TRBD2 (5 bases each). The length of the CDR3 is 14 residues. Trimming removed 1 base from V and 6 bases from J, with 13 bases in between. Per the germline V gene, CDR1 is SEHNR and CDR2 is FQNEAQ (reference sequence).